This is a list of T cell receptor beta chains from one sample in a study of beta chain features in type 1 diabetes. Data came from immunoSEQ multiplex PCR; TCRdb stores just in-frame clones and leaves some out. Of approximately 15,000 clones listed, roughly 76% are singletons. Source material: stem cell memory CD4+ T cells from blood. The source is a woman under 30 with type 1 diabetes. Both conserved end residues are trimmed from each CDR3. The order of the fields is clone size, J gene, V gene, CDR3 protein. Clone size, where shown, is once, few, many, or a class for clones that have expanded.

>.|TRBJ1-4|TRBV7-9
ASSYRWGGYEKLF
>few|TRBJ2-2|TRBV7-9
ASSPYLIRREGNTGELF
>.|TRBJ1-1|TRBV11-3
ASRQGQYTEAF
>few|TRBJ2-1|TRBV7-2
ASSLSGAGPSNEQF
>.|TRBJ2-1|TRBV6-6
ASSPGGPKSYNEQF
>few|TRBJ1-1|TRBV11-2
ASSRGGRLGTEAF
>once|TRBJ1-1|TRBV6-6
ASSYLGDTEAF
>.|TRBJ1-1|TRBV10-3
AISESLTGAMNTEAF
>.|TRBJ1-2|TRBV19
ASSLDRDYGYT
>few|TRBJ2-5|TRBV7-2
ASSLRRPREETQY
>.|TRBJ2-2|TRBV9
ASSLGLAGGGAAGELF
>.|TRBJ2-3|TRBV18
ASSTGGGFQRYTQY
>.|TRBJ2-5|TRBV18
ASSPFNSYQETQY
>.|TRBJ2-1|TRBV11-3
ASSLVPGLAGESGQF
>once|TRBJ2-6|TRBV30
AWNSYSGGQGPSGANVLT
>.|TRBJ2-7|TRBV28
ASEDSAYEQY
>.|TRBJ2-3|TRBV9
ASSVVTVDTQY
>.|TRBJ2-1|TRBV19
ASTSGGSYNEQF
>.|TRBJ1-1|TRBV4-1
ASSRTGVNTEAF
>.|TRBJ2-5|TRBV5-1
ASSLVQRETQY
>few|TRBJ2-1|TRBV18
ASSLSLSGRIPSGAEQF
>few|TRBJ1-2|TRBV5-1
ASSLVLRQGGPGGYT
>.|TRBJ2-1|TRBV7-3
ASSLSGDSPYNEQF